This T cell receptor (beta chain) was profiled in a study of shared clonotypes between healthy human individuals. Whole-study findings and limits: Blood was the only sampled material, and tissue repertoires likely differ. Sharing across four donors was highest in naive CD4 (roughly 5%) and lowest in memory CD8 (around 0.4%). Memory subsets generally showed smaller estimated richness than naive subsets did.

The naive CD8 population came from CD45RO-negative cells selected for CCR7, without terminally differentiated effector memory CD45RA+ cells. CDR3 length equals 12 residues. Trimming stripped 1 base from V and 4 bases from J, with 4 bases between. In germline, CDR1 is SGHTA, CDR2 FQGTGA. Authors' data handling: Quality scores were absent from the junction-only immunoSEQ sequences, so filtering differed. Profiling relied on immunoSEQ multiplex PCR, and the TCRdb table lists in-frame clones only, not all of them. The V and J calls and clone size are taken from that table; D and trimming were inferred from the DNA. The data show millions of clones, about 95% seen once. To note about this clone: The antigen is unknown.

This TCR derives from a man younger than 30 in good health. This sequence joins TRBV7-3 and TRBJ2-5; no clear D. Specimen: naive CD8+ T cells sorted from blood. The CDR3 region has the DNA TGTGCCAGCAGCTTAATTCTAGAGACCCAGTACTTC. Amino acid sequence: CASSLILETQYF.